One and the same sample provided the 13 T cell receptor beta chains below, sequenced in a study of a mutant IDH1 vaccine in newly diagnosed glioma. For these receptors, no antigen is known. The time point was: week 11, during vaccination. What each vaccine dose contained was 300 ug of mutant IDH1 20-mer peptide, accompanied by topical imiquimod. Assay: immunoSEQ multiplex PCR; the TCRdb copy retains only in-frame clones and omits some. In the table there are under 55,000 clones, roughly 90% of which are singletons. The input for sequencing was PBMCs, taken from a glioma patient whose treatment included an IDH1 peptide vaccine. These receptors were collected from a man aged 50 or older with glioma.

The CDR3 loop is CASSYSANEQYF. As DNA, the CDR3 is TGTGCCAGCAGTTACTCGGCCAACGAGCAGTACTTC. The chain is built from TRBV6-5 and TRBJ2-7; D not certain. Germline V lookup: CDR1 MNHEY, CDR2 SVGAGI. This CDR3 has 12 residues. The V end lost 0 bases, the J end lost 5 bases, and 5 bases lay between the germline ends.

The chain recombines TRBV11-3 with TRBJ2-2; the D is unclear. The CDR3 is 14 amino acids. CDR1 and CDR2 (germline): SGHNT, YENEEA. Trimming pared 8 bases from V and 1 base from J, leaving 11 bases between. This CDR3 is CASESAENTGELFF. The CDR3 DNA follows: TGTGCCAGCGAATCGGCGGAGAACACCGGGGAGCTGTTTTTT.

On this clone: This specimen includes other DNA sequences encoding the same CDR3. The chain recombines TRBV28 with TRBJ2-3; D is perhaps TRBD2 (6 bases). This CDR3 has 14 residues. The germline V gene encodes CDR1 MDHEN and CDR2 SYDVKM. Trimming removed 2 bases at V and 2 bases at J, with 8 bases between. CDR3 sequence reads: CASSLGGSTDTQYF. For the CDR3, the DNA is TGTGCCAGCAGTTTAGGGGGGTCCACAGATACGCAGTATTTT.

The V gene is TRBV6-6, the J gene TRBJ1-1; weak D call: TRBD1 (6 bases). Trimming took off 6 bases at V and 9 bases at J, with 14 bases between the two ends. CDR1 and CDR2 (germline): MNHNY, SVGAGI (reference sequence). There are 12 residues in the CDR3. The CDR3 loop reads CASSNNRAQAFF. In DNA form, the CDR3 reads TGTGCCAGCAGCAACAACAGGGCTCAAGCTTTCTTT.

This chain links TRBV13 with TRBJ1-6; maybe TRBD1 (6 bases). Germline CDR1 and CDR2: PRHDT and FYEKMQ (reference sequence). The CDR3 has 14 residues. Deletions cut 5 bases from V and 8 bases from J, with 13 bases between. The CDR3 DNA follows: TGTGCCAGCAGCCCGAGGACAGTAGATTCACCCCTCCACTTT. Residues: CASSPRTVDSPLHF.

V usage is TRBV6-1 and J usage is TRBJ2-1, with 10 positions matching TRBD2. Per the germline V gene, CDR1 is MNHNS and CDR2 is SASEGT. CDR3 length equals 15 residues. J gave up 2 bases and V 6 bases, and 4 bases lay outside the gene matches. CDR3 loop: CASRALAGAYNEQFF. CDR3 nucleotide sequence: TGTGCCAGCAGAGCCCTAGCGGGAGCCTACAATGAGCAGTTCTTC.

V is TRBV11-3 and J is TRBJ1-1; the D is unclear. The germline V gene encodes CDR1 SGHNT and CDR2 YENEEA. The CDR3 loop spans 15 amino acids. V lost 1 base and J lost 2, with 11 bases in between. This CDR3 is CASSLGTGTNTEAFF. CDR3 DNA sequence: TGTGCCAGCAGCTTAGGAACGGGTACTAACACTGAAGCTTTCTTT.

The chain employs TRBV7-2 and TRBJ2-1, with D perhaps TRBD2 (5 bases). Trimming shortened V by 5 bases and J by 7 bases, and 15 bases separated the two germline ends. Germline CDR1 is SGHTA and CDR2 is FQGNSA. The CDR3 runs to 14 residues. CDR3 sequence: CASSLDSPWNEQFF. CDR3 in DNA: TGTGCCAGCAGCCTGGACTCGCCCTGGAATGAGCAGTTCTTC.

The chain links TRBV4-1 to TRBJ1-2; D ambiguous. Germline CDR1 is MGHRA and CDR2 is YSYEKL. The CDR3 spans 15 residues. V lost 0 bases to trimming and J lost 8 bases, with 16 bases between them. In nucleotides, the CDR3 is TGCGCCAGCAGCCAAGATGTGGGGAGCTCTTGGGGCTACACCTTC. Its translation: CASSQDVGSSWGYTF.

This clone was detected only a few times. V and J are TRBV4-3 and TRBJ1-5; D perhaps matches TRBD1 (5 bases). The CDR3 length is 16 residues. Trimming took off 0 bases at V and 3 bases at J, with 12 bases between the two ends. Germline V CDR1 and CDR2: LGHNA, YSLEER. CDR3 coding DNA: TGCGCCAGCAGCCAAGATACGAGGGACTACAATCAGCCCCAGCATTTT. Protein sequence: CASSQDTRDYNQPQHF.

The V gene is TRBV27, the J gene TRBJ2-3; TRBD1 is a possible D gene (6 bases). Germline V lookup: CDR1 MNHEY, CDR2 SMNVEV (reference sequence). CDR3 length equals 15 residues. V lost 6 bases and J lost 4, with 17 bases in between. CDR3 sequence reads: CASSQQGVGADTQYF. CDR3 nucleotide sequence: TGTGCCAGCAGCCAACAGGGTGTCGGGGCAGATACGCAGTATTTT.

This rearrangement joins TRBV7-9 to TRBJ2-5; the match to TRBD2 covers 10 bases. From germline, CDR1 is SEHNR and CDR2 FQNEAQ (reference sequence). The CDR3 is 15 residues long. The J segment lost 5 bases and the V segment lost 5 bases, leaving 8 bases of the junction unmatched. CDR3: CASSRTAGGLETQYF. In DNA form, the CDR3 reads TGTGCCAGCAGCCGAACAGCGGGGGGGCTTGAGACCCAGTACTTC. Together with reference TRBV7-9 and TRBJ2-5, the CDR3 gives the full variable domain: DTGVSQNPRHKITKRGQNVTFRCDPISEHNRLYWYRQTLGQGPEFLTYFQNEAQLEKSRLLSDRFSAERPKGSFSTLEIQRTEQGDSAMYLCASSRTAGGLETQYFGPGTRLLVL.

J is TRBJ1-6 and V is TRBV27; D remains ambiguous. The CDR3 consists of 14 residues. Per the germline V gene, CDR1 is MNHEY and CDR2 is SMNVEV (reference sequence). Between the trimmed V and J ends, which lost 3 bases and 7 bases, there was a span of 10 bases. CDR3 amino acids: CASSFSGSNSPLHF. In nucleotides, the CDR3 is TGTGCCAGCAGTTTTTCGGGAAGCAATTCACCCCTCCACTTT.